This T cell receptor beta chain was sequenced during a study of blood T cells in healthy people across ages. Study-level points and caveats: Unknown CMV status may confound age-related changes in expanded clones.

The CDR3 consists of 11 residues. V lost 7 bases and J 3 bases, leaving 10 bases between the germline ends. Germline CDR1 SQVTM, CDR2 ANQGSEA. Researchers collected ten milliliters of peripheral blood from every single donor. A second PCR, run for 7 to 11 cycles, used a sample-barcoded 5' primer plus a J-beta primer mix. TCRdb re-called the 5' RACE reads with MiXCR, one entry per CDR3 protein. Counted here are roughly 2 million distinct CDR3 sequences, approximately 50% occurring once; the ten biggest clones make up about 2.1%. Turning to this clonotype: The antigen is not known.

The sequenced sample was blood. The chain carries TRBV29-1 and TRBJ2-7; tentative D call: TRBD1 (5 bases). The TCR comes from a woman between 40 and 50 years old in good health. CDR3 sequence (DNA): TGCAGCGGGGCAGGGATCTACGAGCAGTACTTC. Residues: CSGAGIYEQYF.